This T cell receptor beta chain was observed in a study of blood T cell repertoires in COVID-19. Clones were read by immunoSEQ multiplex PCR, and TCRdb kept only the in-frame ones, dropping some. The repertoire holds 200,000 to 300,000 clones, about 87% seen once, with about 1.4% in the top ten. The germline CDR1 and CDR2 sequences are KGHSH and LQKENI. V lost 6 bases to trimming and J lost 5 bases, with 16 bases between them. The CDR3 spans 14 residues. This TCR came from a woman aged 40-49 years who had recovered from COVID-19. Sequencing was carried out using peripheral blood. This chain uses TRBV18 with TRBJ1-2; D not resolved. The DNA of the CDR3 is TGTGCCAGCTCCCGGGAAGCCAACTCTTATGGCTACACCTTC. It specifies CASSREANSYGYTF.